This TCR beta chain was documented in a study of blood T cell repertoires in COVID-19. The overall study: There were acute and convalescent COVID-19 samples, and they came from the United States, Italy and Spain. Sources were T cells, B-cell-depleted T cells, or PBMCs; the material itself was cDNA or gDNA.

The CDR3 totals 18 residues. V dropped 1 base and J dropped 8; count of bases not matched to a gene: 12. Germline CDR1 and CDR2: KGHDR and SFDVKD. Sequenced by immunoSEQ multiplex PCR; TCRdb stores in-frame clones only, minus some. The repertoire holds about 66,000 clones, with roughly 89% as singletons. The chain couples TRBV24-1 to TRBJ1-6; 8 bases are a match to TRBD1. The clonotype was recovered from a man in his sixties with acute or convalescent COVID-19. The specimen was peripheral blood. CDR3 residues: CATSDFPGGPFPDSPLHF. The DNA for the CDR3 is TGTGCCACCAGTGATTTCCCAGGGGGCCCTTTTCCCGATTCACCCCTCCACTTT.